Following are 27 T cell receptor beta chains from one sample sequenced in a study of early T cells in non-severe SARS-CoV-2 infection. TCRdb redid the calling of the 5' RACE reads with MiXCR, one entry per CDR3 protein. Of about 110,000 distinct CDR3 sequences listed, about 12% are singletons. Material for sequencing was whole blood. These receptors came from an adult who was a healthcare worker with PCR-confirmed SARS-CoV-2 infection or an uninfected control (not recorded which).

The rearrangement joins TRBV14 to TRBJ1-6; D remains ambiguous. Deletions cut 1 base from V and 6 bases from J, with 16 bases between. From germline, CDR1 is SGHDN and CDR2 FVKESK. The CDR3 contains 17 residues. CDR3 sequence (DNA): TGTGCCAGCAGCCAAGTATCGGTAATACAGAGTAATTCACCCCTCCACTTT. Residues: CASSQVSVIQSNSPLHF.

This clonotype has just a few counts. This chain uses TRBV29-1 with TRBJ2-5; the match to TRBD1 covers 8 bases. The CDR3 totals 12 residues. J gave up 5 bases and V 7 bases, and 6 bases lay outside the gene matches. Germline V gives CDR1 SQVTM, CDR2 ANQGSEA. In DNA, the CDR3 is TGCAGCGCCGAGACAGGGGTCGAGACCCAGTACTTC. This gives the protein CSAETGVETQYF.

As for this clonotype: A much larger clone lies one base from this, so it may be a read error. The V and J genes are TRBV20-1 and TRBJ2-1; 8 nucleotides match TRBD2. CDR3 length: 12 residues. Germline lookup yields CDR1 DFQATT and CDR2 SNEGSKA (reference sequence). Trimming at V came to 6 bases and at J to 8 bases, leaving 6 bases not matched to a gene. CDR3 protein: CSAGTRSDEQFF. For the CDR3, the DNA is TGCAGTGCCGGGACTAGGAGCGATGAGCAGTTCTTC.

This rearrangement joins TRBV20-1 to TRBJ2-5, with a weak D call TRBD1 (6 bases). The CDR3 extends over 12 amino acids. Trimming took 6 bases from V and 9 from J, leaving 17 bases between them. Germline CDR1 is DFQATT and CDR2 is SNEGSKA (reference sequence). CDR3 region: CSAGTPVLAQYF. Written as DNA, the CDR3 is TGCAGTGCCGGGACACCCGTTTTAGCCCAGTACTTC.

Only a few counts were recorded for this clonotype. The chain has TRBV7-2 and TRBJ1-3; D gene unclear. The length of the CDR3 is 15 residues. The germline V gene encodes CDR1 SGHTA and CDR2 FQGNSA. Trimming cost V 8 bases and J 2 bases, with 16 bases left between them. CDR3 sequence: CASAPAPRTGNTIYF. In nucleotides, the CDR3 is TGTGCCAGCGCGCCAGCCCCACGGACTGGAAACACCATATATTTT.

This rearrangement joins TRBV28 to TRBJ2-6, with 9 bases matching TRBD1. Trimming removed 1 base from V and 4 bases from J; junction bases left unmatched: 5. Germline CDR1 is MDHEN and CDR2 is SYDVKM. CDR3 length: 17 amino acids. CDR3: CASSLSGQGYGANVLTF. CDR3 in DNA: TGTGCCAGCAGTTTATCTGGACAGGGGTACGGGGCCAACGTCCTGACTTTC.

Comments on this clonotype: A read error may explain this, as a much larger clone is one base away. The V call is TRBV14, the J call TRBJ2-2, with TRBD2 as a possible D gene (6 bases). Trimming removed 0 bases from V and 6 bases from J, with 11 bases in between. Germline V lookup: CDR1 SGHDN, CDR2 FVKESK. The CDR3 runs to 15 residues. The CDR3 is CASSQDLTSPGELFF. The DNA of the CDR3 is TGTGCCAGCAGCCAAGATTTGACTAGTCCCGGGGAGCTGTTTTTT.

The CDR3 sequence: CASTRQTPGEQYF. In DNA form, the CDR3 reads TGTGCCAGCACTCGGCAGACCCCAGGCGAGCAGTACTTC. V usage is TRBV2 and J usage is TRBJ2-7; D is uncertain. Germline V gene sequence: CDR1 SNHLY, CDR2 FYNNEI. Deletions cut 7 bases from V and 6 bases from J, with 16 bases between. This CDR3 has 13 residues. The full variable domain, its missing parts supplied by reference TRBV2 and TRBJ2-7, is EPEVTQTPSHQVTQMGQEVILRCVPISNHLYFYWYRQILGQKVEFLVSFYNNEISEKSEIFDDQFSVERPDGSNFTLKIRSTKLEDSAMYFCASTRQTPGEQYFGPGTRLTVT.

V is TRBV19 and J is TRBJ2-7; the D gene is possibly TRBD1 (6 bases). This CDR3 region has 16 residues. Per germline, CDR1 LNHDA and CDR2 SQIVND (reference sequence). V shed 5 bases and J shed 0 bases, with 17 bases lying between them. CDR3 in amino acids: CASSPLQGLGSYEQYF. The CDR3 DNA is TGTGCCAGTAGTCCCCTACAGGGTTTAGGCTCCTACGAGCAGTACTTC.

The V and J genes are TRBV5-1 and TRBJ2-5, with TRBD2 matching 7 bases. The length of the CDR3 is 16 residues. Trimming took 6 bases from V and 3 from J; bases not matched to a gene: 14. Germline V gene lookup returns CDR1 SGHRS and CDR2 YFSETQ. The CDR3 DNA follows: TGCGCCAGCAACGTCGTAAGGAGGGAGGGAAAAGAGACCCAGTACTTC. It is translated as CASNVVRREGKETQYF.

This clonotype appeared many times. J is TRBJ2-5 and V is TRBV7-2; D unclear. Germline-derived CDR1 and CDR2 are SGHTA and FQGNSA. This CDR3 has 15 amino acids. The germline V and J ends were trimmed by 2 bases and 6 bases, with 16 bases remaining between them. CDR3 sequence: CASSLPNTSLKTQYF. CDR3 DNA: TGTGCCAGCAGCTTACCTAACACCAGCCTGAAGACCCAGTACTTC.

The chain recombines TRBV20-1 with TRBJ2-2; D gene unclear. The CDR3 spans 15 residues. Germline V gene lookup returns CDR1 DFQATT and CDR2 SNEGSKA (reference sequence). V was pared by 0 bases and J by 2 bases, with 10 bases between. The CDR3 DNA reads as TGCAGTGCTAGAGATAGGCCAGACAACACCGGGGAGCTGTTTTTT. Protein: CSARDRPDNTGELFF.

The sample holds a few counts of this clonotype. The chain is built from TRBV5-1 and TRBJ1-1; no clear D gene. This CDR3 has 14 amino acids. Looked up from germline, CDR1 is SGHRS and CDR2 is YFSETQ. The V end lost 0 bases, the J end lost 6 bases, and 12 bases lay between the germline ends. For the CDR3, the DNA is TGCGCCAGCAGCTTGGCTCGGGGTGAAGCTGAAGCTTTCTTT. It translates to CASSLARGEAEAFF.

The CDR3 protein is CASSLRTGADTQYF. The CDR3 bases are TGTGCCAGCAGCTTAAGGACAGGGGCAGATACGCAGTATTTT. V is TRBV11-2 and J is TRBJ2-3, with 9 bases aligning to TRBD1. This CDR3 region has 14 residues. V trimming: 2 bases; J trimming: 4 bases; junction bases outside the gene matches: 1. Looked up from germline, CDR1 is SGHAT and CDR2 is FQNNGV.

CDR3 residues: CASSPSPGGLPEQYF. CDR3 nucleotides: TGTGCCAGCAGCCCGTCCCCAGGGGGGTTGCCCGAGCAGTACTTC. The V and J genes are TRBV14 and TRBJ2-7, with D maybe TRBD1 (7 bases). This CDR3 spans 15 amino acids. Looked up from germline, CDR1 is SGHDN and CDR2 is FVKESK. V lost 4 bases and J 6 bases, leaving 19 bases between the germline ends.

In its sample, this clonotype was seen many times. This rearrangement joins TRBV23-1 to TRBJ2-7; D is ambiguous. TRBV23-1 belongs to the ORF category, with a function that is uncertain. The CDR3 is made up of 17 amino acids. With 0 bases removed from V and 8 bases from J, the gap between germline ends came to 23 bases. CDR3 coding DNA: TGCGCCAGCAGTCAATCTTCTCGGGCGGAGAGCGCTACGAAGCAGTACTTC. It encodes CASSQSSRAESATKQYF.

This clonotype has ten or more counts. V and J are TRBV6-5 and TRBJ1-6; no clear D. The CDR3 loop spans 14 amino acids. The V end lost 4 bases, the J end lost 4 bases, and 8 bases lay between the germline ends. Germline CDR1 reads MNHEY; CDR2 reads SVGAGI. This chain's CDR3 is CASSFPGYNSPLHF. CDR3 coding DNA: TGTGCCAGCAGTTTCCCCGGGTATAATTCACCCCTCCACTTT.

In this sample, this clonotype turned up once. The chain couples TRBV30 to TRBJ2-5; D is ambiguous. The CDR3 extends over 15 amino acids. The V end lost 1 base, the J end lost 5 bases, and 17 bases lay between the germline ends. The germline CDR1 and CDR2 sequences are GTSNPN and SVGIG (reference sequence). The CDR3 nucleotides are TGTGCCTGGAGTGCCTCCATTGGATCTACGGAGACCCAGTACTTC. Its protein is CAWSASIGSTETQYF.

This rearrangement joins TRBV6-5 to TRBJ2-7; 9 nucleotides line up with TRBD1. V shed 4 bases, J shed 6 bases, and the junction held 10 bases outside the gene matches. Germline loops: CDR1 MNHEY, CDR2 SVGAGI. This CDR3 is built from 15 residues. This CDR3 is CASSSPGQGSLEQYF. The CDR3 region has the DNA TGTGCCAGCAGTTCACCGGGACAGGGTTCCCTCGAGCAGTACTTC.

This clonotype has just a few counts. The chain carries TRBV28 and TRBJ1-2; D not resolved. Germline loops: CDR1 MDHEN, CDR2 SYDVKM. V gave up 8 bases and J gave up 8 bases, with 12 bases separating them. This CDR3 region has 11 residues. Here the CDR3 reads CASSHNGGYTF. In DNA, the CDR3 is TGTGCCAGCTCACATAACGGGGGCTACACCTTC.

This clonotype has more than one count but fewer than ten. The gene calls are TRBV29-1 and TRBJ1-1; D gene uncertain. Deletions cut 4 bases from V and 1 base from J, with 13 bases between. In germline, CDR1 is SQVTM, CDR2 ANQGSEA. The CDR3 sequence is 14 residues long. The DNA for the CDR3 is TGCAGCGTTGGGCGTCTGGTAGCGAACACTGAAGCTTTCTTT. Translated: CSVGRLVANTEAFF.

This clonotype was counted between two and nine times. The rearrangement joins TRBV9 to TRBJ2-2; D uncertain. Looked up from germline, CDR1 is SGDLS and CDR2 is YYNGEE. The CDR3 is made up of 15 amino acids. V was shortened by 2 bases and J by 1 base, with 9 bases between the two germline ends. CDR3 region: CASSVRAGNTGELFF. CDR3 DNA: TGTGCCAGCAGCGTGCGTGCAGGGAACACCGGGGAGCTGTTTTTT.

The chain is built from TRBV30 and TRBJ1-1, with D possibly TRBD1 on 5 matching bases. Germline loops: CDR1 GTSNPN, CDR2 SVGIG (reference sequence). The V and J ends lost 0 bases and 7 bases respectively, with 18 bases between them. The CDR3 runs to 15 residues. Here the CDR3 DNA reads TGTGCCTGGAGTGTAAAATCTCCCGGGGGACGTGAAGCTTTCTTT. Its protein product is CAWSVKSPGGREAFF.

The chain is built from TRBV29-1 and TRBJ2-7; 7 positions agree with TRBD2. CDR1 and CDR2 (germline): SQVTM, ANQGSEA. V trimming: 6 bases; J trimming: 0 bases; junction bases outside the gene matches: 8. The CDR3 runs to 14 residues. The CDR3 DNA is TGCAGCGTCGCGCTAGCGGTCAGCTCCTACGAGCAGTACTTC. It encodes CSVALAVSSYEQYF.

The chain links TRBV7-9 to TRBJ1-2; D not resolved. The CDR3 covers 14 residues. Germline V lookup: CDR1 SEHNR, CDR2 FQNEAQ (reference sequence). The V gene lost 2 bases and the J gene lost 6 bases, with 13 bases spanning the gap. CDR3: CASSLSSVLHGYTF. CDR3 coding DNA: TGTGCCAGCAGCTTATCGTCAGTTCTGCATGGCTACACCTTC.

The chain recombines TRBV2 with TRBJ2-5; 8 bases fit TRBD1. CDR1 and CDR2 from the germline V gene are SNHLY and FYNNEI. CDR3 size: 13 residues. J gave up 4 bases and V 7 bases, and 5 bases lay outside the gene matches. CDR3 loop: CASIQGAGETQYF. CDR3 sequence (DNA): TGTGCCAGCATTCAGGGGGCGGGAGAGACCCAGTACTTC.

The chain recombines TRBV5-5 with TRBJ1-2, with 9 bases fitting TRBD1. This CDR3 has 14 residues. The germline V gene encodes CDR1 SGHKS and CDR2 YYEKEE (reference sequence). The ends lost 5 bases at V and 7 bases at J; junction bases unmatched: 9. CDR3 in DNA: TGTGCCAGCAGGATGACAGGGGGGATCAGTGGCTACACCTTC. Translating gives CASRMTGGISGYTF.